Listed here are 32 T cell receptor beta chains from one sample, sequenced in a study of blood T cells in healthy people across ages (dated by TCRdb to between 2014 and 2016). The protocol used for the library was 5' RACE. Instrument on record: Illumina HiSeq 2500. A second roughly 6 to 12 cycle PCR used a sample-barcoded 5' primer and a J-beta primer mix. TCRdb cleaned the public reads at Q25 with fastp, built clones with MiXCR and kept in-frame beta chains. Identical CDR3 protein sequences are pooled into one entry, listed with their most common genes and DNA. Across this sample there are about 1,500,000 distinct CDR3 sequences, with approximately 38% seen only once. The ten largest clones add up to 6.5% to 10% of the sample. Sequencing input: blood. These receptors were obtained from a woman aged 18-29 years in good health.

The chain recombines TRBV7-6 with TRBJ2-3; TRBD2 aligns across 8 bases. Germline V gives CDR1 SGHVS, CDR2 FNYEAQ. This CDR3 has 17 amino acids. With V trimmed by 1 base and J by 1 base, 7 bases remained unmatched. CDR3 sequence (DNA): TGTGCCAGCAGCTTAGTTAGCGGGGAATCCCGCACAGATACGCAGTATTTT. Its translation: CASSLVSGESRTDTQYF.

This clonotype was found a few times. The V gene is TRBV9, the J gene TRBJ1-2; D may be TRBD1 (6 bases). Trimming cost V 5 bases and J 8 bases, with 10 bases left between them. Germline CDR1 SGDLS, CDR2 YYNGEE. The CDR3 length is 11 residues. The CDR3 sequence: CASSAGGGYTF. CDR3 nucleotide sequence: TGTGCCAGCAGTGCCGGGGGCGGCTACACCTTC. Filled out from reference TRBV9 and TRBJ1-2, the complete variable domain reads DSGVTQTPKHLITATGQRVTLRCSPRSGDLSVYWYQQSLDQGLQFLIQYYNGEERAKGNILERFSAQQFPDLHSELNLSSLELGDSALYFCASSAGGGYTFGSGTRLTVV.

This clonotype was counted many times. The chain links TRBV20-1 to TRBJ2-1, with D hard to call. Trimming stripped 1 base from V and 5 bases from J, with 6 bases between. The length of the CDR3 is 12 residues. CDR1 is DFQATT and CDR2 is SNEGSKA in the germline V gene (reference sequence). The CDR3: CSARGNHNEQFF. Written as DNA, the CDR3 is TGCAGTGCTAGAGGGAACCACAATGAGCAGTTCTTC.

A few counts support this clonotype. This chain joins TRBV6-5 and TRBJ2-3; TRBD2 agrees at 8 bases. V trimming: 6 bases; J trimming: 2 bases; junction bases outside the gene matches: 4. This CDR3 spans 14 amino acids. Germline values: CDR1 MNHEY, CDR2 SVGAGI. CDR3 amino acids: CASRRGELTDTQYF. The CDR3 coding sequence is TGTGCCAGCAGGCGGGGGGAACTCACAGATACGCAGTATTTT.

The table lists this clonotype with a few counts. J is TRBJ2-1 and V is TRBV19; D ambiguous. The CDR3 is made up of 15 amino acids. The ends were cut back, 3 bases at V and 2 bases at J, with 11 bases in the middle. CDR1 and CDR2 from the germline V gene are LNHDA and SQIVND (reference sequence). CDR3 loop: CASSMGRRTYNEQFF. The CDR3 DNA is TGTGCCAGTAGTATGGGAAGGCGCACCTACAATGAGCAGTTCTTC.

V is TRBV6-2 or TRBV6-3 and J is TRBJ2-7; D gene unclear. CDR1 is MNHEY and CDR2 is SVGEGT in the germline V gene. The CDR3 sequence is 14 residues long. Trimming left V 0 bases short and J 2 bases short, with 8 bases between. In DNA form, the CDR3 reads TGTGCCAGCAGTTACTCCCCCAGCACCTACGAGCAGTACTTC. Translated, it gives CASSYSPSTYEQYF.

The V call is TRBV12-3 or TRBV12-4, the J call TRBJ1-2; D remains ambiguous. This CDR3 is 11 amino acids long. The germline V and J ends were trimmed by 6 bases and 7 bases, with 9 bases remaining between them. CDR3 loop: CASSSQRGYTF. CDR3 coding DNA: TGTGCCAGCAGCTCCCAGCGTGGCTACACCTTC.

The rearrangement uses TRBV28 and TRBJ2-3; TRBD2 matches 12 bases. The CDR3 sequence is 16 residues long. After removal of 6 bases from V and 2 bases from J, the junction contained 6 bases not matched to a gene. Per germline, CDR1 MDHEN and CDR2 SYDVKM. The CDR3 DNA reads as TGTGCCAGCAGCTCGACTAGCGGGGGACCCACAGATACGCAGTATTTT. It yields the protein CASSSTSGGPTDTQYF. The full variable domain, rest sourced from reference TRBV28 and TRBJ2-3, is DVKVTQSSRYLVKRTGEKVFLECVQDMDHENMFWYRQDPGLGLRLIYFSYDVKMKEKGDIPEGYSVSREKKERFSLILESASTNQTSMYLCASSSTSGGPTDTQYFGPGTRLTVL.

This clonotype has a handful of counts. A read error may account for a junction end that differs from germline. In DNA, the CDR3 is TGTGCCAGCAGTCACTCCCCGGGACAGGGGACTAACTATGGCTACACCTTC. Translating it yields CASSHSPGQGTNYGYTF. The chain couples TRBV6-2 or TRBV6-3 to TRBJ1-2, with 10 bases fitting TRBD1. This CDR3 spans 17 amino acids. CDR1 and CDR2 (germline): MNHEY, SVGEGT.

This clonotype was seen a handful of times. This chain uses TRBV20-1 with TRBJ1-2; the match to TRBD1 covers 10 bases. CDR3 length: 13 amino acids. Germline V CDR1 and CDR2: DFQATT, SNEGSKA (reference sequence). V dropped 4 bases and J dropped 5; count of bases not matched to a gene: 4. CDR3 region: CSAIPDRGYGYTF. CDR3 in DNA: TGCAGTGCTATCCCGGACAGGGGGTATGGCTACACCTTC.

Comments on this clonotype: Relative to the germline gene, one junction end is altered; a read error may explain this. This rearrangement joins TRBV5-1 to TRBJ2-1, with D uncertain. CDR1 and CDR2 (germline): SGHRS, YFSETQ. The CDR3 has 12 residues. The CDR3 reads CASGLQVNEQFF. The DNA for the CDR3 is TGCGCCAGCGGCTTGCAGGTCAATGAGCAGTTCTTC. Drawing the rest from reference TRBV5-1 and TRBJ2-1, the complete variable domain is KAGVTQTPRYLIKTRGQQVTLSCSPISGHRSVSWYQQTPGQGLQFLFEYFSETQRNKGNFPGRFSGRQFSNSRSEMNVSTLELGDSALYLCASGLQVNEQFFGPGTRLTVL.

Here the CDR3 reads CSAIPGGGTDTQYF. CDR3 coding DNA: TGCAGTGCTATTCCAGGGGGCGGCACAGATACGCAGTATTTT. The gene calls are TRBV20-1 and TRBJ2-3; 8 nucleotides align to TRBD1. The ends lost 4 bases at V and 1 base at J; junction bases unmatched: 4. CDR3 length: 14 amino acids. In germline, CDR1 is DFQATT, CDR2 SNEGSKA (reference sequence).

This chain connects TRBV5-1 to TRBJ2-1, with D unresolved. Trimming took off 2 bases at V and 13 bases at J, with 22 bases between the two ends. The CDR3 contains 15 residues. In germline, CDR1 is SGHRS, CDR2 YFSETQ. The CDR3: CASSFGPVFEETQFF. The CDR3 DNA is TGCGCCAGCAGCTTCGGTCCAGTGTTCGAAGAGACCCAGTTCTTC.

The chain joins TRBV9 to TRBJ2-1; unclear D gene. Per the germline V gene, CDR1 is SGDLS and CDR2 is YYNGEE. V lost 4 bases and J lost 6, with 14 bases in between. The CDR3 has 14 residues. The chain's CDR3 is CASSPRPEPNEQFF. The CDR3 bases are TGTGCCAGCAGCCCCCGACCCGAGCCCAATGAGCAGTTCTTC.

The chain recombines TRBV29-1 with TRBJ1-2; 8 bases are a match to TRBD1. The CDR3 consists of 12 residues. Germline V gene sequence: CDR1 SQVTM, CDR2 ANQGSEA. The ends lost 6 bases at V and 7 bases at J; junction bases unmatched: 7. The CDR3 coding sequence is TGCAGCGTGAGGGGACAGGCCCTTGGCTACACCTTC. Its translation: CSVRGQALGYTF.

V usage is TRBV4-1 and J usage is TRBJ2-1, with 9 positions matching TRBD2. The ends lost 3 bases at V and 8 bases at J; junction bases unmatched: 11. CDR3 length: 16 residues. Germline V CDR1 and CDR2: MGHRA, YSYEKL. Here the CDR3 reads CASSHRAAGGSDEQFF. In DNA, the CDR3 is TGCGCCAGCAGCCATCGGGCGGCGGGAGGGTCGGATGAGCAGTTCTTC.

The chain recombines TRBV24-1 with TRBJ2-3; 10 bases match TRBD1. Germline V gene sequence: CDR1 KGHDR, CDR2 SFDVKD. V shed 9 bases, J shed 1 base, and the junction held 9 bases outside the gene matches. CDR3 length: 16 residues. Here the CDR3 reads CATGGPGTGGTDTQYF. The CDR3 DNA follows: TGTGCCACCGGTGGCCCCGGGACAGGGGGCACAGATACGCAGTATTTT.

CDR3 nucleotide sequence: TGTGCCACCAGCACCCCAGCCCGCAATGAGCAGTTCTTC. Amino acid sequence: CATSTPARNEQFF. This chain connects TRBV15 to TRBJ2-1; D is ambiguous. The CDR3 covers 13 residues. Germline CDR1 reads LNHNV; CDR2 reads YYDKDF (reference sequence). The V and J ends lost 4 bases and 6 bases respectively, with 10 bases between them.

This clonotype was found a few times. The genes are TRBV20-1 and TRBJ2-1, with 10 nucleotides matching TRBD2. CDR1 DFQATT and CDR2 SNEGSKA come from the germline V gene (reference sequence). This CDR3 comprises 19 residues. After removal of 0 bases from V and 0 bases from J, the junction contained 11 bases not matched to a gene. In DNA form, the CDR3 reads TGCAGTGCTAGAGAAAGGAGGACTAGCGGTCAGAGCTCCTACAATGAGCAGTTCTTC. Translated, it gives CSARERRTSGQSSYNEQFF.

The chain has TRBV6-4 and TRBJ2-3, with 12 bases identical to TRBD2. Looked up from germline, CDR1 is MRHNA and CDR2 is SNTAGT. This CDR3 is built from 17 residues. The V and J ends lost 7 bases and 4 bases, in that order; junction bases with no gene match: 12. CDR3 residues: CASTTSGRSPAPDTQYF. In DNA form, the CDR3 reads TGTGCCAGCACGACTAGCGGGAGATCGCCCGCCCCAGATACGCAGTATTTT.

The chain employs TRBV7-9 and TRBJ2-5; TRBD2 is a possible D gene (5 bases). The V end was cut by 1 base, the J end by 11 bases, with 17 bases between. The CDR3 is made up of 14 amino acids. Germline-derived CDR1 and CDR2 are SEHNR and FQNEAQ (reference sequence). DNA for the CDR3: TGTGCCAGCAGCTTAGAGGGAGCGCCGAGAGGGCAGTACTTC. It is translated as CASSLEGAPRGQYF.

The table lists this clonotype with a few counts. This sequence joins TRBV10-1 and TRBJ1-2; 8 bases fit TRBD1. Germline CDR1 and CDR2: WNHNN and SYGVQD (reference sequence). The V gene end was trimmed by 5 bases and the J gene end by 8 bases; junction bases not matched to a gene: 10. CDR3 length equals 14 residues. The CDR3 coding sequence is TGCGCCAGCAGTCCTACCGGACAGGGATACGGCTACACCTTC. It specifies CASSPTGQGYGYTF.

The J gene is TRBJ1-2, the V gene TRBV7-9, with D uncertain. The CDR3 sequence is 13 residues long. Trimming took 5 bases from V and 2 from J, leaving 9 bases between them. The V gene's germline CDR1 is SEHNR and CDR2 FQNEAQ (reference sequence). The chain's CDR3 is CASSPQRNYGYTF. The CDR3 bases are TGTGCCAGCAGCCCACAGAGAAACTATGGCTACACCTTC.

This clonotype appeared once. The gene calls are TRBV6-1 and TRBJ2-5; TRBD2 matches 11 bases. The CDR3 is made up of 17 amino acids. The J segment lost 6 bases and the V segment lost 6 bases, leaving 15 bases of the junction unmatched. From germline, CDR1 is MNHNS and CDR2 SASEGT. CDR3: CASSPTSGGPVGKTQYF. The CDR3 coding sequence is TGTGCCAGCAGCCCCACTAGCGGGGGCCCGGTAGGAAAGACCCAGTACTTC.

V is TRBV28 and J is TRBJ2-1, with 7 bases lining up with TRBD2. V gave up 10 bases and J gave up 0 bases; unmatched junction bases: 9. CDR1 is MDHEN and CDR2 is SYDVKM in the germline V gene. The CDR3 spans 15 residues. The CDR3 protein is CATLAGGSSYNEQFF. The CDR3 DNA reads as TGTGCCACCCTCGCCGGCGGGAGCTCCTACAATGAGCAGTTCTTC.

The V call is TRBV21-1, the J call TRBJ2-3; the tabulated D call, TRBD1, remains unverified against the DNA. TRBV21-1 is a known pseudogene. The CDR3 spans 14 residues. DNA of the CDR3: TGTGCCAGCAAGGGACAGCAGGGTCCCGATACGCAGTATTTT. Residues: CASKGQQGPDTQYF.

This chain uses TRBV4-1 with TRBJ1-5; tentative D call: TRBD1 (6 bases). Germline CDR1 reads MGHRA; CDR2 reads YSYEKL. The V end lost 1 base, the J end lost 0 bases, and 13 bases lay between the germline ends. The CDR3 is 17 amino acids. Written as DNA, the CDR3 is TGCGCCAGCAGCCAAGTGGGGCAGGGGTATAGCAATCAGCCCCAGCATTTT. This codes for CASSQVGQGYSNQPQHF.

This clonotype was seen a handful of times. V and J are TRBV6-5 and TRBJ2-3; 12 bases map to TRBD2. In germline, CDR1 is MNHEY, CDR2 SVGAGI. The V and J ends lost 6 bases and 1 base, in that order; junction bases with no gene match: 5. This CDR3 spans 16 amino acids. The CDR3 nucleotides are TGTGCCAGCAGACAGGGACTAGCGGGTGGCACAGATACGCAGTATTTT. As protein: CASRQGLAGGTDTQYF.

V is TRBV20-1 and J is TRBJ2-1; 11 bases match TRBD2. With V trimmed by 5 bases and J by 7 bases, 13 bases remained unmatched. The CDR3 sequence is 16 residues long. Germline lookup yields CDR1 DFQATT and CDR2 SNEGSKA (reference sequence). This CDR3 reads CSAGRVAGGRWNEQFF. The CDR3 bases are TGCAGTGCTGGCCGGGTAGCGGGGGGGCGTTGGAATGAGCAGTTCTTC.

The chain recombines TRBV6-1 with TRBJ2-7; D gene unclear. Germline V CDR1 and CDR2: MNHNS, SASEGT. CDR3 length: 11 residues. With 8 bases removed from V and 3 bases from J, the gap between germline ends came to 8 bases. The CDR3 is CASHNLYEQYF. The CDR3 region has the DNA TGTGCCAGCCATAATCTCTACGAGCAGTACTTC.

This sequence joins TRBV7-2 and TRBJ2-3; 11 bases align to TRBD1. This CDR3 contains 15 residues. Germline values: CDR1 SGHTA, CDR2 FQGNSA. The junction had 6 bases not matched to a gene; V was cut back by 8 bases and J by 2 bases. CDR3 residues: CASSRTGGPTDTQYF. The DNA for the CDR3 is TGTGCCAGCTCAAGGACAGGGGGCCCCACAGATACGCAGTATTTT. The full variable domain, with the rest looked up from reference TRBV7-2 and TRBJ2-3, is GAGVSQSPSNKVTEKGKDVELRCDPISGHTALYWYRQSLGQGLEFLIYFQGNSAPDKSGLPSDRFSAERTGGSVSTLTIQRTQQEDSAVYLCASSRTGGPTDTQYFGPGTRLTVL.

This clonotype was detected only a few times. This chain links TRBV20-1 with TRBJ2-1; 7 bases map to TRBD1. The CDR3 has 12 amino acids. Germline V gene sequence: CDR1 DFQATT, CDR2 SNEGSKA (reference sequence). V shed 6 bases, J shed 12 bases, and the junction held 11 bases outside the gene matches. The CDR3: CSARTPPGGQFF. The CDR3 bases are TGCAGTGCGCGGACCCCACCAGGGGGGCAGTTCTTC.